The 11 T cell receptor beta chains listed next were all sequenced from one sample in a study of T cell responses to AZD1222 COVID-19 vaccine. TCRdb's copy holds only in-frame clones and misses some; the assay was immunoSEQ multiplex PCR. The sample shows 95,000 to 110,000 clones, about 85% of them seen only once. The starting material was peripheral blood, obtained 28 days after the second AZD1222 dose. These receptors were obtained from an adult who received the AZD1222 COVID-19 vaccine.

The chain couples TRBV23-1 to TRBJ2-1, with 8 bases matching TRBD1. TRBV23-1 is labeled an ORF, and its function is uncertain. This CDR3 contains 18 residues. V trimming: 0 bases; J trimming: 4 bases; junction bases outside the gene matches: 11. CDR3 in amino acids: CASSQSDRVPRRYNEQFF. The CDR3 region has the DNA TGCGCCAGCAGTCAATCGGACAGGGTACCGCGACGTTACAATGAGCAGTTCTTC.

The chain is built from TRBV5-1 and TRBJ1-3; no clear D. Germline assignment: CDR1 SGHRS and CDR2 YFSETQ. V lost 2 bases, J lost 0 bases, and 6 bases lay in between. This CDR3 is built from 14 residues. CDR3 nucleotide sequence: TGCGCCAGCAGCTTTCAGCCCTCTGGAAACACCATATATTTT. This gives the protein CASSFQPSGNTIYF.

This clone has only one observation. V is TRBV7-9 and J is TRBJ2-7; no reliable D call. CDR3 length: 13 residues. V dropped 5 bases and J dropped 4 bases, with 12 bases sitting between them. Looked up from germline, CDR1 is SEHNR and CDR2 is FQNEAQ (reference sequence). The CDR3 bases are TGTGCCAGCAGCGTCAAATCGGGTTACGAGCAGTACTTC. Its translation: CASSVKSGYEQYF.

V usage is TRBV19 and J usage is TRBJ2-5; 8 bases fit TRBD1. V trimming: 3 bases; J trimming: 5 bases; junction bases outside the gene matches: 5. Germline CDR1 reads LNHDA; CDR2 reads SQIVND (reference sequence). CDR3 length equals 14 residues. CDR3 amino acids: CASSIRTGKETQYF. The CDR3, as DNA: TGTGCCAGTAGTATTCGGACAGGGAAGGAGACCCAGTACTTC.

V and J are TRBV3-1 (or the pseudogene TRBV3-2) and TRBJ1-2, with D maybe TRBD1 (5 bases). CDR1 is LGHDT and CDR2 is YNNKEL in the germline V gene (reference sequence). The ends were cut back, 0 bases at V and 3 bases at J, with 20 bases in the middle. The CDR3 runs to 18 residues. For the CDR3, the DNA is TGTGCCAGCAGCCAAGAAGGGGCAGGGTTACGGTTCGACTATGGCTACACCTTC. This gives the protein CASSQEGAGLRFDYGYTF.

This chain joins TRBV6-5 and TRBJ2-2; tentatively, D is TRBD2 (6 bases). Germline lookup yields CDR1 MNHEY and CDR2 SVGAGI. The CDR3 has 14 residues. Trimming removed 4 bases at V and 6 bases at J, with 12 bases between. CDR3 loop: CASSSRGPPGELFF. CDR3 nucleotide sequence: TGTGCCAGCAGTTCGCGGGGTCCTCCCGGGGAGCTGTTTTTT.

This sequence joins TRBV5-1 and TRBJ1-1, with D unresolved. This CDR3 comprises 15 residues. In germline, CDR1 is SGHRS, CDR2 YFSETQ. V was shortened by 1 base and J by 1 base, with 11 bases between the two germline ends. The CDR3 protein is CASSLMAASNTEAFF. CDR3 coding DNA: TGCGCCAGCAGCTTGATGGCAGCGTCGAACACTGAAGCTTTCTTT.

In its sample, this clone is medium-sized. The same CDR3 arises from other DNA sequences in this sample as well. The chain uses TRBV7-2 and TRBJ2-7; TRBD2 agrees at 7 bases. This CDR3 is built from 15 residues. Germline CDR1 and CDR2: SGHTA and FQGNSA. Trimming at V came to 1 base and at J to 0 bases, leaving 3 bases not matched to a gene. CDR3 in DNA: TGTGCCAGCAGCTTAGGGGGGGGGATCTCCTACGAGCAGTACTTC. This codes for CASSLGGGISYEQYF.

V gene TRBV7-8 combines with J gene TRBJ2-5, with D possibly TRBD2 on 6 matching bases. Looked up from germline, CDR1 is SGHVS and CDR2 is FQNEAQ. Trimming removed 5 bases at V and 5 bases at J, with 15 bases between. This CDR3 spans 14 amino acids. In DNA form, the CDR3 reads TGTGCCAGCAGCACGACCCTCCGGGGGGAGACCCAGTACTTC. Encoded protein: CASSTTLRGETQYF.

A single count supports this clone. This chain uses TRBV3-1 (or the pseudogene TRBV3-2) with TRBJ2-3, with D unclear. The CDR3 loop spans 16 amino acids. Trimming removed 0 bases from V and 6 bases from J, with 16 bases in between. Per the germline V gene, CDR1 is LGHDT and CDR2 is YNNKEL (reference sequence). The CDR3 spells CASSQDYDPTQDTQYF. The CDR3 DNA follows: TGTGCCAGCAGCCAAGATTATGACCCAACTCAGGATACGCAGTATTTT.

This clone was recorded once. The rearrangement uses TRBV5-4 and TRBJ1-6; perhaps TRBD1 as D (6 bases). The CDR3 contains 13 residues. V was pared by 4 bases and J by 9 bases, with 11 bases between. Germline-derived CDR1 and CDR2 are SGHNT and YYREEE (reference sequence). This chain's CDR3 is CASSAQGFSPLHF. The CDR3, as DNA: TGTGCCAGCAGCGCACAGGGTTTTTCACCCCTCCACTTT.